This T cell receptor beta chain was documented in a study of beta chain features in type 1 diabetes. Across the whole study: There were 107,917,701 sorted cells examined across all samples. The study, taken as a whole, reports: The study notes PCR might favor shorter templates equally in patients and controls. People with Type 1 diabetes carried modestly yet significantly shorter TCRB CDR3s in all four CD4+ subsets.

This clone was counted between two and nine times. Its antigen is currently unknown. Each donor gave one heparinised blood draw averaging roughly 100 mL. The entirety of the isolated RNA underwent reverse transcription, so expressed TCRB transcripts were sequenced. Profiled with immunoSEQ multiplex PCR; TCRdb holds only in-frame clones, not every one. The sample lists under 450,000 clones; about 16% were seen once. Germline-derived CDR1 and CDR2 are GTSNPN and SVGIG (reference sequence). CDR3 size: 11 residues. V lost 5 bases, J lost 5 bases, and 9 bases lay in between. Source material: naive CD4+ T cells from blood. The V call is TRBV30, the J call TRBJ1-1, with D possibly being TRBD1 (6 bases). The receptor was derived from a young woman in good health. The CDR3 loop reads CAWHRETEAFF. In DNA, the CDR3 is TGTGCCTGGCACAGGGAGACTGAAGCTTTCTTT.